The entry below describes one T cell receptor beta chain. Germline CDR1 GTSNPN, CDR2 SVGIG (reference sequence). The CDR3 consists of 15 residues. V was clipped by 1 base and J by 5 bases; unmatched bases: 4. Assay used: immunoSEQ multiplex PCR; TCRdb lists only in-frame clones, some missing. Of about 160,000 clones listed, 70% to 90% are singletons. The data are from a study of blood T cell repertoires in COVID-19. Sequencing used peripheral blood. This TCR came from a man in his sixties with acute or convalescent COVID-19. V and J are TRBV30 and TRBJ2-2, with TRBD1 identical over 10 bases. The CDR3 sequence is CAWSGGQGRTGELFF. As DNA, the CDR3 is TGTGCCTGGAGTGGGGGACAGGGGAGGACCGGGGAGCTGTTTTTT.